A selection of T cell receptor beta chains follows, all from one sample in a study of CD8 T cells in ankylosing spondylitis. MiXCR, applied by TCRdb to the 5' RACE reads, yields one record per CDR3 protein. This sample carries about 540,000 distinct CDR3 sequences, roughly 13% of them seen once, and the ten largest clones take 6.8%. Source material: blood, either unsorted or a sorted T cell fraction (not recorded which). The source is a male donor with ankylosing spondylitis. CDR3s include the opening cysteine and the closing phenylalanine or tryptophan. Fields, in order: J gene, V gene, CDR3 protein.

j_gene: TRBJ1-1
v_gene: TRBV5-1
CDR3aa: CASSLNRQSAEAFF

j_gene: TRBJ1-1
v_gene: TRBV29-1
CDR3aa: CSVELRLANTEAFF

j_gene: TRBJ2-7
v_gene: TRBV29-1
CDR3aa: CSAVLAGAGTGYF

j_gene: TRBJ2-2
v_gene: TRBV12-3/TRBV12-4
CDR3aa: CASTQTGLAGSGELFF

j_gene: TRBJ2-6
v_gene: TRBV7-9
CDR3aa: CASSLSQDSGANVLTF

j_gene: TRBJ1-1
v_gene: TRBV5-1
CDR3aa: CASSTRGGGFEAFF

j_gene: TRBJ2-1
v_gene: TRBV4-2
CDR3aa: CASSHVQREVSHEQFF

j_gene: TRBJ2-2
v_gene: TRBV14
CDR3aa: CASSARRGFTGELFF

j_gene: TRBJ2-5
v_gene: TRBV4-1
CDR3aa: CASSQYVTGVETQYF

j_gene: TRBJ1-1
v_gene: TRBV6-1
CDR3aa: CASRPRGKIWNTEAFF